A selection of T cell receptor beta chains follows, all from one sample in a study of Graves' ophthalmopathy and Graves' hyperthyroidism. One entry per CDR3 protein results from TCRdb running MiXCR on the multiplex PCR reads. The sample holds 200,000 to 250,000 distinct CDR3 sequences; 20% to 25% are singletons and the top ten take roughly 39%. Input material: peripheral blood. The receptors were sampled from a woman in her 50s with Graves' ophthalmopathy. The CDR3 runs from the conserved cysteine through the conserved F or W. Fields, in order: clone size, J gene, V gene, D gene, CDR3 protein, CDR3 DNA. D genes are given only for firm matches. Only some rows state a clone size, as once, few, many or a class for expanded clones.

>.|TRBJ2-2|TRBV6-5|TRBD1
CASSYDRGIGELFF
TGTGCCAGCAGTTATGACAGGGGTATCGGGGAGCTGTTTTTT
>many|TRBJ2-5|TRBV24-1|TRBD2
CATSGPGLAETQYF
TGTGCCACCAGTGGGCCGGGACTAGCAGAGACCCAGTACTTC
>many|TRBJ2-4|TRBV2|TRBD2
CASRGRLAVAKNIQYF
TGTGCCAGCAGAGGAAGGCTAGCGGTAGCCAAAAACATTCAGTACTTC
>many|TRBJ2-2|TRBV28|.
CASTTTGNTGELFF
TGTGCCAGCACTACGACAGGGAACACCGGGGAGCTGTTTTTT
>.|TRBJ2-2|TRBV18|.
CASSPPALVLAWNTGELFF
TGTGCCAGCTCACCACCGGCCCTAGTACTGGCGTGGAACACCGGGGAGCTGTTTTTT
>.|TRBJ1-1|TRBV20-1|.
CSAKIGSTEAFF
TGCAGTGCTAAAATCGGTAGCACTGAAGCTTTCTTT
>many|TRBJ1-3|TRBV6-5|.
CASSYGYSGNTIYF
TGTGCCAGCAGTTACGGGTACTCTGGAAACACCATATATTTT
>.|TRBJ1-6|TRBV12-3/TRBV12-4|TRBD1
CASSPGTGNSPLHF
TGTGCCAGCAGCCCCGGGACAGGAAATTCACCCCTCCACTTT
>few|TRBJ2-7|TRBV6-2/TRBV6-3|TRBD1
CASGQGVSRYEQYF
TGTGCCAGCGGACAGGGCGTAAGTCGCTACGAGCAGTACTTC
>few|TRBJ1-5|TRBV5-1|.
CASSLGQVNQPQHF
TGCGCCAGCAGCTTGGGCCAGGTCAATCAGCCCCAGCATTTT
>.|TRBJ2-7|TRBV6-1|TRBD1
CASRVLPGGAGYEQYF
TGTGCCAGCAGAGTTCTACCAGGGGGCGCCGGGTACGAGCAGTACTTC
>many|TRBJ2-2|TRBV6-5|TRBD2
CASSRGGDTGELFF
TGTGCCAGCAGCCGGGGAGGGGACACCGGGGAGCTGTTTTTT
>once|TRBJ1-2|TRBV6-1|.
CAGRVGQNYGYTF
TGTGCCGGCCGCGTGGGGCAAAACTATGGCTACACCTTC
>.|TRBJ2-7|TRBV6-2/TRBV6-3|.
CASSYRENPYEQYF
TGTGCCAGCAGTTATCGGGAAAACCCCTACGAGCAGTACTTC
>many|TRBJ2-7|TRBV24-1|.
CAILGRGPSEQYF
TGTGCCATCCTGGGGCGTGGTCCCTCCGAGCAGTACTTC
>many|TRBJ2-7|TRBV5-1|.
CASSFFRTSGTGYEQYF
TGCGCCAGCAGCTTCTTCAGAACATCCGGGACGGGTTACGAGCAGTACTTC
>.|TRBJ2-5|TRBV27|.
CASSLVGRAIKETQYF
TGTGCCAGCAGTTTAGTGGGACGGGCGATTAAAGAGACCCAGTACTTC
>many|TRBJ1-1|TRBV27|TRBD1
CASSPLTGVNTEAFF
TGTGCCAGCAGTCCTCTTACAGGGGTGAACACTGAAGCTTTCTTT
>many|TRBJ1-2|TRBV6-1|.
CASSPTLLNYGYTF
TGTGCCAGCAGTCCGACCCTACTTAACTATGGCTACACCTTC
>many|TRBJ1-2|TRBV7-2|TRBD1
CASSLARQGPYGYTF
TGTGCCAGCAGCTTAGCGAGACAGGGTCCCTATGGCTACACCTTC
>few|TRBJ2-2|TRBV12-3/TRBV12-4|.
CASSLRWTGELFF
TGTGCCAGCAGTTTACGGTGGACCGGGGAGCTGTTTTTT
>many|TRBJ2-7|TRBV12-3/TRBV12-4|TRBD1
CASSSGTGFYEQYF
TGTGCCAGCAGTTCCGGGACAGGGTTCTACGAGCAGTACTTC
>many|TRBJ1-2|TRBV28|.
CASTEILIGGYTF
TGTGCCAGCACCGAAATCCTCATCGGCGGCTACACCTTC
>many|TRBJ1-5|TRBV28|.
CASSFQGNQPQHF
TGTGCCAGCAGTTTCCAGGGAAATCAGCCCCAGCATTTT
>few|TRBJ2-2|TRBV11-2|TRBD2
CASSLDPSGSVGELFF
TGTGCCAGCAGCTTAGATCCTAGCGGGAGTGTCGGGGAGCTGTTTTTT
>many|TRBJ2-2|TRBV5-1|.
CASKAQIVGTGELFF
TGCGCCAGCAAAGCACAAATTGTGGGGACCGGGGAGCTGTTTTTT
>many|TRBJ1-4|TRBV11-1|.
CASSLRTRDGEKLFF
TGTGCCAGCAGCTTAAGGACCAGAGATGGAGAAAAACTGTTTTTT
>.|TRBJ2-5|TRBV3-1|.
CASSQGGFAGQETQYF
TGTGCCAGCAGCCAAGGGGGGTTTGCGGGCCAAGAGACCCAGTACTTC
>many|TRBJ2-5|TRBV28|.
CASSLFGLQETQYF
TGTGCCAGCAGTTTATTTGGATTACAAGAGACCCAGTACTTC
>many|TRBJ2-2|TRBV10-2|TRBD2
CASSARLAGPGELFF
TGCGCCAGCAGTGCGCGCCTAGCGGGACCCGGGGAGCTGTTTTTT
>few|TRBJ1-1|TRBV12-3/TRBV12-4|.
CASSRTAMNTEAFF
TGTGCCAGCAGCCGGACAGCAATGAACACTGAAGCTTTCTTT
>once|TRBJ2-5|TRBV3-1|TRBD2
CASSRSIGLEGETQYF
TGTGCCAGCAGCCGTAGCATTGGACTAGAGGGGGAGACCCAGTACTTC
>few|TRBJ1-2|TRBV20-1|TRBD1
CSAEGTGSKANYGYTF
TGCAGTGCCGAGGGGACAGGCTCTAAAGCTAACTATGGCTACACCTTC
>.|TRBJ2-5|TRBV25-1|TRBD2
CALWKLAGATQYF
TGTGCCTTGTGGAAACTAGCGGGAGCGACCCAGTACTTC
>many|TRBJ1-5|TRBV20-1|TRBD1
CSARVPGGQPQHF
TGCAGTGCTAGAGTGCCAGGGGGCCAGCCCCAGCATTTT
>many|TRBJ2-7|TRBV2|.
CASTGAVTYEQYF
TGTGCCAGCACCGGGGCAGTGACCTACGAGCAGTACTTC
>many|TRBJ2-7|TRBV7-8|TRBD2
CASSPLLAGAYEQYF
TGTGCCAGCAGCCCGCTACTAGCGGGAGCCTACGAGCAGTACTTC
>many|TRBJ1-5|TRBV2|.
CASSFTDSQPQHF
TGTGCCAGCAGTTTCACCGACTCTCAGCCCCAGCATTTT
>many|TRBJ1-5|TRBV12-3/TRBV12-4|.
CASSLGGGSNQPQHF
TGTGCCAGCAGTTTAGGAGGGGGGAGCAATCAGCCCCAGCATTTT
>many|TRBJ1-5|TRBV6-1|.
CASSEWGQGNQPQHF
TGTGCCAGCAGTGAATGGGGGCAGGGCAATCAGCCCCAGCATTTT
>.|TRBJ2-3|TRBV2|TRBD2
CASPSGSSDTQYF
TGTGCCAGCCCTAGCGGGAGTTCAGATACGCAGTATTTT
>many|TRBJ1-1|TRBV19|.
CASSSGQINTEAFF
TGTGCCAGTAGTAGTGGCCAGATAAACACTGAAGCTTTCTTT
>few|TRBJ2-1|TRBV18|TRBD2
CASSPHRLAGGVYNEQFF
TGTGCCAGCTCACCTCACCGATTAGCGGGGGGGGTATACAATGAGCAGTTCTTC
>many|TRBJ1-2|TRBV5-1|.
CASRSDSEGYTF
TGCGCCAGCAGATCGGACAGCGAAGGCTACACCTTC
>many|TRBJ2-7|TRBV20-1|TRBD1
CSARTQTGADGEQYF
TGCAGTGCTAGAACCCAAACAGGGGCTGATGGCGAGCAGTACTTC
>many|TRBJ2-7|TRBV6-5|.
CASSYLPGTVYEQYF
TGTGCCAGCAGTTACTTACCCGGGACGGTTTACGAGCAGTACTTC
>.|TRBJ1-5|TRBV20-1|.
CSATTGLNQPQHF
TGCAGTGCTACCACAGGGCTCAATCAGCCCCAGCATTTT
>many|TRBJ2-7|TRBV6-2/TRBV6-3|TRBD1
CASRPTGTGIYEQYF
TGTGCCAGCAGACCTACCGGGACAGGGATCTACGAGCAGTACTTC
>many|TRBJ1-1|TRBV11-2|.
CASSLGAEDIQAFF
TGTGCCAGCAGCTTAGGGGCTGAAGACATCCAAGCTTTCTTT
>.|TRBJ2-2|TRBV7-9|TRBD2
CASSSRTRNGELFF
TGTGCCAGCAGCTCCCGGACTAGAAACGGGGAGCTGTTTTTT
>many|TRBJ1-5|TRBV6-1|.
CASTGTSLNQPQHF
TGTGCCAGTACCGGGACATCATTAAATCAGCCCCAGCATTTT
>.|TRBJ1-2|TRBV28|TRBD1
CASAFPRGQGYGYTF
TGTGCCAGCGCTTTCCCCAGGGGACAGGGATATGGCTACACCTTC
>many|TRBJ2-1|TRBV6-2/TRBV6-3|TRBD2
CASSYSGTRGEQFF
TGTGCCAGCAGTTACTCGGGGACTAGAGGGGAGCAGTTCTTC